This T cell receptor beta chain was recovered during a study of blood T cell repertoires in COVID-19. About the research overall: Samples came from the United States, Italy and Spain, spanning acute and convalescent COVID-19.

This CDR3 is built from 16 residues. Per germline, CDR1 SGHVS and CDR2 FQNEAQ. With V trimmed by 4 bases and J by 0 bases, 5 bases remained unmatched. Generated by immunoSEQ multiplex PCR, the TCRdb table keeps only in-frame clones and is missing some. The sample holds 95,000 to 150,000 clones, 80% to 90% seen once. This receptor was identified in a man between 65 and 80 years old with active or convalescent COVID-19. V is TRBV7-8 and J is TRBJ1-3, with 8 bases that match TRBD1. Sequencing used peripheral blood. CDR3 sequence: CASSSDRAHSGNTIYF. For the CDR3, the DNA is TGTGCCAGCAGCTCGGACAGGGCCCACTCTGGAAACACCATATATTTT.